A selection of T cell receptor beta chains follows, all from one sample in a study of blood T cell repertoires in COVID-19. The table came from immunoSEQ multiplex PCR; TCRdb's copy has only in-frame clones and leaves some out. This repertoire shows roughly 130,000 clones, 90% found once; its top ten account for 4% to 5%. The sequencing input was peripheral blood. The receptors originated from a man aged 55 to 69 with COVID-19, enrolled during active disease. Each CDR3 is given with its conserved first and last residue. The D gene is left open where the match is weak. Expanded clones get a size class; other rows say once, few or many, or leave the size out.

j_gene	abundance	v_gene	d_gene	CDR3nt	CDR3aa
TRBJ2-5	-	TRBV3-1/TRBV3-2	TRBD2	TGTGCCAGCAGCTGGACTAGCGGGAGCGGTGTGACCCAGTACTTC	CASSWTSGSGVTQYF
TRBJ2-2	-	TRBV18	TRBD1	TGTGCCAGCTCACCCCGGACAGGGGAGGAGCTGTTTTTT	CASSPRTGEELFF
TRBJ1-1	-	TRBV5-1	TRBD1	TGCGCCAGCAGCTGGACAGGGGGACACACTGAAGCTTTCTTT	CASSWTGGHTEAFF
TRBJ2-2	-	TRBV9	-	TGTGCCAGCAGCGTAGAGGGGGATGGCACCGGGGAGCTGTTTTTT	CASSVEGDGTGELFF
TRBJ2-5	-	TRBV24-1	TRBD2	TGTGCCACCAGTGATCCCCGGGCTAGCGGGAGACGGGGGGAGACCCAGTACTTC	CATSDPRASGRRGETQYF
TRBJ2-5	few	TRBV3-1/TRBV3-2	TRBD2	TGTGCCAGCAGCCAAGATGGACTAGCGGGAGAGACCCAGTACTTC	CASSQDGLAGETQYF
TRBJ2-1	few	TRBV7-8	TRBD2	TGTGCCAGCAGCCCAGGAGGGGCTCTAGCGGGAGTTGAGCAGTTCTTC	CASSPGGALAGVEQFF
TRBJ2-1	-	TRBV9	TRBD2	TGTGCCAGCAGCAGCGTCGGGGGTAGCGGGAAATCCTACAATGAGCAGTTCTTC	CASSSVGGSGKSYNEQFF
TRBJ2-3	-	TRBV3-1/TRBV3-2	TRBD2	TGTGCCAGCAGCCAAGGCGGTAGCGGGCCAGATACGCAGTATTTT	CASSQGGSGPDTQYF
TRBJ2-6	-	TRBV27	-	TGTGCCAGCAGTCCACCCGGACAGAGGTCTGGGGCCAACGTCCTGACTTTC	CASSPPGQRSGANVLTF
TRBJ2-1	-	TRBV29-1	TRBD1	TGCAGCGTCGCCCGACAGGGGGCGGATAGAAATGAGCAGTTCTTC	CSVARQGADRNEQFF
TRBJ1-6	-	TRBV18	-	TGTGCCAGCTCACCCCATCCCAGGGGTAATTCACCCCTCCACTTT	CASSPHPRGNSPLHF
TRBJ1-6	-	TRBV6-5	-	TGTGCCAGCAGTTACCGGACAGTCAGGGGTTCACCCCTCCACTTT	CASSYRTVRGSPLHF
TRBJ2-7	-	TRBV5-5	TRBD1	TGTGCCAGCAGCTCGACAGGGGTCTCCTACGAGCAGTACTTC	CASSSTGVSYEQYF
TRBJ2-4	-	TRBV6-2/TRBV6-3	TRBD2	TGTGCCAGCACCCCGGTGGGGGAGGGAGGAAACATTCAGTACTTC	CASTPVGEGGNIQYF
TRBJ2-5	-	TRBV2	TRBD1	TGTGCCAGCAGTTTTGAGGGGGCCCGAGAGACCCAGTACTTC	CASSFEGARETQYF
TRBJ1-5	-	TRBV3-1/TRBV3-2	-	TGTGCCAGCAGCTCTACAGATCAGCCCCAGCATTTT	CASSSTDQPQHF
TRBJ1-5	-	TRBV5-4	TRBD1	TGTGCCAGCAGCTTGGGGGGGGACAGGGCTCAGCCCCAGCATTTT	CASSLGGDRAQPQHF
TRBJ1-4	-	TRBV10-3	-	TGTGCCATCAGTGCGAAGCCTAATGAAAAACTGTTTTTT	CAISAKPNEKLFF
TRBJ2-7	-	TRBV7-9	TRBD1	TGTGCCAGCAGCCCGGGACAGGGGGCTATGGAGCAGTACTTC	CASSPGQGAMEQYF
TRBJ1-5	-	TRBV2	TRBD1	TGTGCCAGCACTTCGACAGGGACTCAGCCCCAGCATTTT	CASTSTGTQPQHF
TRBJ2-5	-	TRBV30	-	TGTGCCTGGACCCGAGGGAGGTCCGAGACCCAGTACTTC	CAWTRGRSETQYF
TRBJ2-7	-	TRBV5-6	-	TGTGCCAGCAGCTTGTACGGTAATACAGGATCGTACGAGCAGTACTTC	CASSLYGNTGSYEQYF
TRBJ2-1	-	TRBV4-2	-	TGTGCCAGCAGCCAAGTTGAGTTCGACAATGAGCAGTTCTTC	CASSQVEFDNEQFF
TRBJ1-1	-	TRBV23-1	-	TGCGCCAGCAGTCAATGGGAGGGCGGGAGGACTGAAGCTTTCTTT	CASSQWEGGRTEAFF
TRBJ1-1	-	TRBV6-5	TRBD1	TGTGCCAGCAGTTACTCGAGACCCAGGGGGGCGACTGAAGCTTTCTTT	CASSYSRPRGATEAFF
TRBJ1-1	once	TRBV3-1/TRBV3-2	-	TGTGCCAGCAGCCAGGTCCCCGAGACTAACACTGAAGCTTTCTTT	CASSQVPETNTEAFF
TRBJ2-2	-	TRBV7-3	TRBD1	TGTGCCAGCAGCTCGGGACAGGGTACCGGGGAGCTGTTTTTT	CASSSGQGTGELFF
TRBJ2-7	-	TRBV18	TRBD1	TGTGCCAGCTCATCCCGGGACAGGGCATCCGAGCAGTACTTC	CASSSRDRASEQYF
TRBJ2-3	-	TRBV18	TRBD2	TGTGCCAGCTCACCGGGACTAGCGGGAGGTGGCACTACAGATACGCAGTATTTT	CASSPGLAGGGTTDTQYF
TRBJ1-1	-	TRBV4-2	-	TGTGCCAGCAGCCAAGATCCTATTGGGAGGAACACTGAAGCTTTCTTT	CASSQDPIGRNTEAFF
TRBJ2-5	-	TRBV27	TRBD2	TGTGCCAGCAGTTCTGGGACTAGCGGGAGGTCACAAGAGACCCAGTACTTC	CASSSGTSGRSQETQYF
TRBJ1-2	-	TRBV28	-	TGTGCCAGCAGGAGCATAAACTATGGCTACACCTTC	CASRSINYGYTF
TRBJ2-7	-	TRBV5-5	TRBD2	TGTGCCAGCAGCTTGGGACTAGCGGGAGATGGCTACGAGCAGTACTTC	CASSLGLAGDGYEQYF
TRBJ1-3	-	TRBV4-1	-	TGCGCCAGCAGCCAACCGCGGCACGGCTCTGGAAACACCATATATTTT	CASSQPRHGSGNTIYF
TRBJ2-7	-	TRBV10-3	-	TGTGCCATCAGTGAGTCTCCCCCCCCGCTAATCGACGAGCAGTACTTC	CAISESPPPLIDEQYF
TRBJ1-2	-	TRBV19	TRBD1	TGTGCCAGTAGTATAAGCAGGGGGCGGGATGGCTACACCTTC	CASSISRGRDGYTF
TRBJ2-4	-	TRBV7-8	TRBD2	TGTGCCAGCAGCTTGTCTAGCGGGAAACGGGGCATTCAGTACTTC	CASSLSSGKRGIQYF
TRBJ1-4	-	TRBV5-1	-	TGCGCCAGCAGCTTAGATACAGGGTCTCAGGAAAAACTGTTTTTT	CASSLDTGSQEKLFF
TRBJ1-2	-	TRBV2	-	TGTGCCAGCAGTGAATGGGAGGGCGCGAACACCTTC	CASSEWEGANTF
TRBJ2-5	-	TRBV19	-	TGTGCCAGTAGTCCCTCGGCGGGCGGGGAGACCCAGTACTTC	CASSPSAGGETQYF
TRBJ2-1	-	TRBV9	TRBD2	TGTGCCAGCAGCGTAGGATTCTTAGTAGCGGGGGATTACAATGAGCAGTTCTTC	CASSVGFLVAGDYNEQFF
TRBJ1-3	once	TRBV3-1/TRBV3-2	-	TGTGCCAGCAGCCGGCGGATGCCCTCCGGGGACACCATATATTTT	CASSRRMPSGDTIYF
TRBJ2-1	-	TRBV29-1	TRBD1	TGCAGCGTTGAAGATTGGACAGGTAGCTCCTACAATGAGCAGTTCTTC	CSVEDWTGSSYNEQFF
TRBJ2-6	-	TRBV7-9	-	TGTGCCAGCAGCTTAGGAGGGACTGGGGCCAACGTCCTGACTTTC	CASSLGGTGANVLTF
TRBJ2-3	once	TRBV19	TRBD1	TGTGCCAGTAGCTCGGACAGGGTCACAGATACGCAGTATTTT	CASSSDRVTDTQYF
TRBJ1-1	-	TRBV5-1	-	TGCGCCAGCAGCCGCGGAACCGACACTGAAGCTTTCTTT	CASSRGTDTEAFF
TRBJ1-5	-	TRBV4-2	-	TGTGCCAGCAGCCAAACGGGGAGTCAGCCCCAGCATTTT	CASSQTGSQPQHF